The 7 T cell receptor beta chains presented below share a single source sample, sequenced in a study of patients and donors after allogeneic stem cell transplantation. TCRdb processed the RT-PCR reads anew with MiXCR; each CDR3 protein has one entry. The sample carries approximately 150,000 distinct CDR3 sequences, 20% to 25% recorded once. Sequenced: blood, either unsorted or a sorted T cell fraction (not recorded which). The receptors were sampled from a human donor who was either an allogeneic HSCT recipient or a stem cell or donor lymphocyte infusion donor (not recorded which). It is not recorded whose cells these are; they may come from a transplant donor.

The V and J genes are TRBV5-1 and TRBJ1-5, with a tentative D call TRBD1 (5 bases). V was cut by 10 bases and J by 0 bases, with 29 bases left in between. This CDR3 is built from 19 residues. Germline CDR1 reads SGHRS; CDR2 reads YFSETQ. The CDR3 DNA is TGCGCCGGCAAACTGAAAACTAGACAGCCACGCTATAGCAATCAGCCCCAGCATTTT. Translated, it gives CAGKLKTRQPRYSNQPQHF.

The chain uses TRBV20-1 and TRBJ2-1; TRBD1 matches 9 bases. There are 15 residues in the CDR3. The V segment lost 3 bases and the J segment 4 bases; nucleotides outside the gene matches: 7. Germline V gene sequence: CDR1 DFQATT, CDR2 SNEGSKA (reference sequence). The CDR3 protein is CSASPGQGRYNEQFF. CDR3 DNA: TGCAGTGCTAGTCCGGGACAGGGAAGATACAATGAGCAGTTCTTC.

The genes are TRBV4-3 and TRBJ2-1, with no clear D. The CDR3 consists of 14 residues. Germline CDR1 and CDR2: LGHNA and YSLEER. Trimming removed 1 base from V and 6 bases from J, with 10 bases in between. CDR3 residues: CASSQAPRINEQFF. The CDR3 bases are TGCGCCAGCAGCCAAGCACCTAGGATCAATGAGCAGTTCTTC.

J is TRBJ2-7 and V is TRBV4-2; the D gene is possibly TRBD2 (6 bases). Germline CDR1 and CDR2: LGHNA and YNFKEQ. The germline V and J ends were trimmed by 1 base and 0 bases, with 10 bases remaining between them. The CDR3 consists of 15 residues. CDR3 sequence reads: CASSQGAGLSYEQYF. The DNA for the CDR3 is TGTGCCAGCAGCCAAGGAGCGGGCCTCTCCTACGAGCAGTACTTC.

This clonotype was recorded a few times. The chain has TRBV12-3 or TRBV12-4 and TRBJ2-1; D is tentatively TRBD1 or TRBD2 (5 bases each). The CDR3 loop spans 13 amino acids. Trimming cost V 2 bases and J 14 bases, with 16 bases left between them. DNA for the CDR3: TGTGCCAGCAGTTTATCCGTAGGCAGGGAGAAGTTCTTC. Translating gives CASSLSVGREKFF.

The rearrangement uses TRBV5-1 and TRBJ2-7; D not certain. Germline V gene sequence: CDR1 SGHRS, CDR2 YFSETQ. V was shortened by 0 bases and J by 0 bases, with 13 bases between the two germline ends. The CDR3 covers 16 residues. This CDR3 reads CASSLELVRSSYEQYF. CDR3 nucleotides: TGCGCCAGCAGCTTGGAGTTGGTGCGGAGCTCCTACGAGCAGTACTTC.

The table lists this clonotype with a few counts. The rearrangement uses TRBV13 and TRBJ2-1; 8 nucleotides line up with TRBD2. The CDR3 extends over 15 amino acids. V was pared by 2 bases and J by 4 bases, with 4 bases of the junction left unmatched. Germline loops: CDR1 PRHDT, CDR2 FYEKMQ (reference sequence). The CDR3 coding sequence is TGTGCCAGCAGCTTAACACTAGCGGATTACAATGAGCAGTTCTTC. Translated: CASSLTLADYNEQFF.